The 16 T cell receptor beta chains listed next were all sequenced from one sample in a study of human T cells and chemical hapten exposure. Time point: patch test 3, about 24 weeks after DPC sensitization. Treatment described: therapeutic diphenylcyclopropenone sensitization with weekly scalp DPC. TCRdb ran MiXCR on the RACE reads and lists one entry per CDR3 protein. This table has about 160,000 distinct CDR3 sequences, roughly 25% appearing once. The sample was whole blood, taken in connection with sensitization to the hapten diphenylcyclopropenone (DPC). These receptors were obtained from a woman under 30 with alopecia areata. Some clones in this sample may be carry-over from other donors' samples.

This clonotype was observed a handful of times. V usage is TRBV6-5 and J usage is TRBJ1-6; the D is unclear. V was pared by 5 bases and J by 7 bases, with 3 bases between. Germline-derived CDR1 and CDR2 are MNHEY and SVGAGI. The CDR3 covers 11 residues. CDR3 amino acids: CASSGNSPLHF. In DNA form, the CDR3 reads TGTGCCAGCAGTGGGAATTCACCCCTCCACTTT.

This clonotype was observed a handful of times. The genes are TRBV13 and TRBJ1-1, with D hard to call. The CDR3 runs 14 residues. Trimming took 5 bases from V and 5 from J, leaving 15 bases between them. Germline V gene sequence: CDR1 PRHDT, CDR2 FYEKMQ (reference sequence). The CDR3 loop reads CASSPRTGRTEAFF. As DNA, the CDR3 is TGTGCCAGCAGCCCCCGGACGGGAAGAACTGAAGCTTTCTTT.

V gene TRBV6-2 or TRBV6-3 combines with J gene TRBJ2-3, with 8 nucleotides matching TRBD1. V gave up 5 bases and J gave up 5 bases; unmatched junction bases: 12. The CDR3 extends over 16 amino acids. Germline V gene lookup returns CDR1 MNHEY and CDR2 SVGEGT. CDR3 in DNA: TGTGCCAGCAGTGATACAGGACAGGGCATTAGAGATACGCAGTATTTT. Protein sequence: CASSDTGQGIRDTQYF.

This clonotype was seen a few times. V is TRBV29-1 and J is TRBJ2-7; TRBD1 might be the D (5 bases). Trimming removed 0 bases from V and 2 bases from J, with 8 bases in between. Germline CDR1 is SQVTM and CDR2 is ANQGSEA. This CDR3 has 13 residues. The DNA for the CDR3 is TGCAGCGTTGAAGATAGGGGAACCTACGAGCAGTACTTC. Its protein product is CSVEDRGTYEQYF.

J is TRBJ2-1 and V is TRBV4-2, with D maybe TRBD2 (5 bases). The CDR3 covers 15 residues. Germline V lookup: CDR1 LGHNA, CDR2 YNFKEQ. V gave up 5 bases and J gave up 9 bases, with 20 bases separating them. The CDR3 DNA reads TGTGCCAGCAGCATCCAGGACTCGACTAACGGTGAGCAGTTCTTC. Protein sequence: CASSIQDSTNGEQFF.

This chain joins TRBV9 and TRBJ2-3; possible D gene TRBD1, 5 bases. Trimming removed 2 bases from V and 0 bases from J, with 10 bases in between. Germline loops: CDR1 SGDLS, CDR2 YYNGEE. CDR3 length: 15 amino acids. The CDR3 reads CASSVQGRSTDTQYF. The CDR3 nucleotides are TGTGCCAGCAGCGTTCAGGGCAGGAGCACAGATACGCAGTATTTT.

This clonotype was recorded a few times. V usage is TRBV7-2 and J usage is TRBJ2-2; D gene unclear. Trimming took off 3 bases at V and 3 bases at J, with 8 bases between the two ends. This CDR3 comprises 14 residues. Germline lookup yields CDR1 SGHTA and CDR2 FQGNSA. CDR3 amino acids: CASSFLADTGELFF. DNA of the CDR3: TGTGCCAGCAGCTTTTTGGCCGACACCGGGGAGCTGTTTTTT.

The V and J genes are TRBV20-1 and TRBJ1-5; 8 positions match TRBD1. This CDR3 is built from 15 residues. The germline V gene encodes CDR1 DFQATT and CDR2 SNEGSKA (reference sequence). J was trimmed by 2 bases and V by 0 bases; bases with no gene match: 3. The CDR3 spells CSAREGQVRNQPQHF. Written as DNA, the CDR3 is TGCAGTGCTAGAGAGGGACAGGTTCGCAATCAGCCCCAGCATTTT.

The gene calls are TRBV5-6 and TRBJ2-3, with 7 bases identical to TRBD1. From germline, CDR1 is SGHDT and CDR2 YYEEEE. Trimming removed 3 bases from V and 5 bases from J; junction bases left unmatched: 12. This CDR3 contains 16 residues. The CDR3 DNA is TGTGCCAGCAGCTACCGGACAGGCCGAGATGGAGATACGCAGTATTTT. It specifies CASSYRTGRDGDTQYF.

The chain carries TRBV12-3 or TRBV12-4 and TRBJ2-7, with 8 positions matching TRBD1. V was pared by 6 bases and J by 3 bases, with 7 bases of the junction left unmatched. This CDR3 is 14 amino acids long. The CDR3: CASSSGTGNYEQYF. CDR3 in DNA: TGTGCCAGCAGCTCCGGGACAGGAAACTACGAGCAGTACTTC.

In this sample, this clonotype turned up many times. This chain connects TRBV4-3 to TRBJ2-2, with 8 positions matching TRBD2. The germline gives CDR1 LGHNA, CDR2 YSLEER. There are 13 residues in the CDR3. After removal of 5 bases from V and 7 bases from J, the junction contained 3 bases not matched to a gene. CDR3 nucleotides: TGCGCCAGCAGCTTTCTAGCGGGCGGGGAGCTGTTTTTT. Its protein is CASSFLAGGELFF.

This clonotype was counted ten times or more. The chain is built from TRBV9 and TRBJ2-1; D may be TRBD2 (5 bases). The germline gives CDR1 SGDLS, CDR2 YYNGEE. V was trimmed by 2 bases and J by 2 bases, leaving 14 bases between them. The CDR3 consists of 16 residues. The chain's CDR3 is CASSVGVERTYNEQFF. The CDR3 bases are TGTGCCAGCAGCGTCGGGGTAGAGCGCACCTACAATGAGCAGTTCTTC.

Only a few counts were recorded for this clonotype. CDR3 sequence (DNA): TGCGCCAGCAGCCCCGCGGAGTCAACTAATGAAAAACTGTTTTTT. It is translated as CASSPAESTNEKLFF. The chain joins TRBV4-1 to TRBJ1-4, with no clear D. Germline V gives CDR1 MGHRA, CDR2 YSYEKL. Trimming shortened V by 4 bases and J by 0 bases, and 9 bases separated the two germline ends. This CDR3 is 15 amino acids long.

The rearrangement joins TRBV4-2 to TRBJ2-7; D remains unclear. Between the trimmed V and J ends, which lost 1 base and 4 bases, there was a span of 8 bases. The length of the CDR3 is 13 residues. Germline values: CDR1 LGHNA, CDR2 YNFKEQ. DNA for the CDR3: TGTGCCAGCAGCCAAGGAAAAGAGTACGAGCAGTACTTC. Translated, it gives CASSQGKEYEQYF.

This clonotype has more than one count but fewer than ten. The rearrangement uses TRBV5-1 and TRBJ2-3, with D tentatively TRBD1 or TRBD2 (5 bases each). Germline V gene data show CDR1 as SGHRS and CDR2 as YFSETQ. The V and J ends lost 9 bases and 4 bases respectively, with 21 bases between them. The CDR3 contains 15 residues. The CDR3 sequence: CATRPLGELADTQYF. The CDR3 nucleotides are TGCGCCACCCGGCCACTGGGGGAGTTGGCAGATACGCAGTATTTT.

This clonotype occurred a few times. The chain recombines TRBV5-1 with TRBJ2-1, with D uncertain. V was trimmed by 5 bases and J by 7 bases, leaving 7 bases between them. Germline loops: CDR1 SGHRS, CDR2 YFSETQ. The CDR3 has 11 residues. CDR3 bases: TGCGCCAGCAGTATACTAAATGAGCAGTTCTTC. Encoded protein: CASSILNEQFF. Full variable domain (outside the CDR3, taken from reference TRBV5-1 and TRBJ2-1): KAGVTQTPRYLIKTRGQQVTLSCSPISGHRSVSWYQQTPGQGLQFLFEYFSETQRNKGNFPGRFSGRQFSNSRSEMNVSTLELGDSALYLCASSILNEQFFGPGTRLTVL.